This TCR beta chain was found in a study of OX40 agonist ivuxolimab in advanced cancers. Study in general: Of mixed ages from roughly 23 to 85 and averaging around 60 years, the group was almost 85% male. Anti-PD-1, anti-PD-L1 or anti-CTLA-4 therapy given earlier was allowed, and about 38% had some.

Clones were read by immunoSEQ multiplex PCR, and TCRdb kept only the in-frame ones, dropping some. The data contain about 35,000 clones, approximately 79% of them singletons. On this clone: Its specificity is unknown.

This CDR3 has 12 residues. Germline CDR1 reads SGHTA; CDR2 reads FQGNSA. The V gene lost 5 bases and the J gene lost 3 bases, with 8 bases spanning the gap. Study-wide points: At 0.1 to 3.0 mg/kg and by week 6, CD4+ and CD8+ T cells in the blood had expanded clonally. Among the lowest levels of clonal expansion were found in partial responders at 0.1-3.0 mg/kg.

The sequences come from CD4+ or CD8+ T cells sorted from blood, collected in a trial of the OX40 agonist ivuxolimab. The rearrangement links TRBV7-2 to TRBJ2-7; D uncertain. The clonotype was recovered from an adult with an advanced solid tumor such as melanoma, head and neck, liver or kidney cancer. DNA of the CDR3: TGTGCCAGCAGCCCTATGGGCTACGAGCAGTACTTC. This translates into CASSPMGYEQYF.